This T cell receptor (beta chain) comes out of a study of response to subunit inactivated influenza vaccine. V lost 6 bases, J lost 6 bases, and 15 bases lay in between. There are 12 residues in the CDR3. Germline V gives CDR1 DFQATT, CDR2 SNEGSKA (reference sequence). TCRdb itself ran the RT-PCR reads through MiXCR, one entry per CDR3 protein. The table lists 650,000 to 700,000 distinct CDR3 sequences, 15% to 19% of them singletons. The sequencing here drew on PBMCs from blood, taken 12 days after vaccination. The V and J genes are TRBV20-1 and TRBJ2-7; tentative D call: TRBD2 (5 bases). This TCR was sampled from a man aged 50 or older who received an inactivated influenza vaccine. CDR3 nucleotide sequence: TGCAGTGCACCTGTCTCAGCGGTCGAGCAGTACTTC. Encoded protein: CSAPVSAVEQYF.